This T cell receptor beta chain was profiled in a study of shared clonotypes between healthy human individuals (dated by TCRdb to 2018 to 2021). For the study in its entirety: The cohort included three men and two women between 18 and 49 years of age. Per donor, three plates each were used for CD4 naive and CD4 memory, two for CD8 naive, and one for CD8 memory. To estimate repertoire size and how much clonotypes are shared between individuals, the study performed deep sequencing of blood TCR repertoires from a handful of healthy adults. Libraries were prepared and TCR repertoires were sequenced by different laboratories using diverse techniques, in order to increase sequencing depth and limit assay-specific biases. Between about 0.8 and 8.9 billion PBMCs per donor were obtained by leukapheresis.

V lost 5 bases and J lost 0 bases, and the count of bases not matched to a germline gene is 9. There are 16 amino acids in the CDR3, from cysteine to phenylalanine inclusive. The retained sequence is limited to the CDR3, 48 bases, with the frame set at the first base. The CDR1 and CDR2 encoded by the germline V gene are SGHTA and FQGNSA. Remarks on this clone: No antigen is known for it. Base qualities were left out, and no much larger clone turns up one base away.

Using the deep immunoSEQ assay, multiplex PCR amplified TCR CDR3 regions from genomic DNA. For each cell subset, the extracted genomic DNA was distributed evenly across all wells of several immunoSEQ 96-well plates, and each plate served as one replicate. For sorted subsets, around 200 ng genomic DNA, equal to tens of thousands of T cell genomes, was loaded into each replicate PCR. Purified libraries were measured with a Qubit 3.0 fluorometer, size-checked on a Bioanalyzer 2100, and measured again with the KAPA Library Quantification kit. Every immunoSEQ 96-well plate was sequenced on a separate single-read 150-cycle Illumina NextSeq 550 flow cell. Per the authors' processing: Because the immunoSEQ output included only junctional sequences and no quality scores, the filtering could not be the same as the filtering used for full-length reads. Sequences were annotated with PyIR, a Python wrapper for IgBLAST v1.9, and V/J genes and CDR3 were assigned using IMGT germline references. Reads were filtered out if the reads had weak V/J assignments (E-value above 1e-6), no CDR3, stop codons, out-of-frame junctions, or ambiguous translated residues. V3J clonotypes were defined as sequences sharing an identical inferred V gene, J gene, and CDR3 amino acid sequence. The percentage overlap between two repertoires was calculated by dividing the number of shared unique clonotypes by the size of the smaller repertoire. Three approaches were used to assess repertoire richness: RTK rarefaction, the Chao1 estimator, and Recon v2.1 estimates of unobserved clonotypes. For all TCRbeta clonotypes obtained by the gDNA method from several donors, generation probabilities were computed with OLGA. What TCRdb holds here is the immuneACCESS table cut down to in-frame rearrangements. Part of the clones is not present; checked against another copy, under half of the missing clones reflect an unresolved V gene, and the others are unexplained. V, J and clone size are those of that table, while D and trimming were read from the DNA. The sample table lists fewer than 1.6 million clones, approximately 98.5% of them with a count of one. The leading ten clones occupy 0.3% to 0.45% of the sample.

Healthy HIV-negative adults with no recently reported acute infections or vaccinations were included as donors. Only Caucasian adults living in Nashville, Tennessee, USA were represented among the donors. Magnetic negative selection was used to enrich CD4+ T cells, after which naive cells were positively selected on CD45RA and the negative fraction became the memory subset. After blood collection by leukapheresis, PBMCs were isolated using Ficoll-Histopaque density gradient centrifugation and then cryopreserved in the vapor phase of liquid nitrogen. Analytical flow cytometry was used to check the purity and quantity of each magnetically sorted T cell population. Genomic DNA was isolated from every sorted fraction and measured by UV absorbance on a Nanodrop 2000c. Broad study findings and their caveats: Sampling was limited to blood, and TCR repertoires in tissue likely differ from TCR repertoires in blood. Estimated clonotype richness was generally larger for naive than for memory subsets. Sharing across a handful of donors was observed for approximately 5% of naive CD4, about 3.2% of naive CD8, over 2% of memory CD4, and roughly 0.43% of memory CD8 clonotypes. The genetic and exposure-history diversity represented was limited by the small number of donors. Compared with non-shared clonotypes, the clonotypes found in all four sorted-subset donors had higher generation probabilities. Based on pairwise subsampling, the degree of clonotype sharing among donors was expected to be affected by sequencing depth. Incomplete sequencing was indicated by rarefaction of sorted-subset datasets, despite the large sequencing depth.

The chain couples TRBV7-2 to TRBJ2-5; 7 middle bases align to TRBD1. Specimen: naive CD4+ T cells sorted from blood. The sample's cell subset or site label, decoded: CD45RA+ positively selected. The sequence derives from a man in his thirties or forties in good health. At the DNA level, the sequence is TGTGCCAGCAGCCAAATGACAGGGCGATACCAAGAGACCCAGTACTTC. Its protein reads: CASSQMTGRYQETQYF. The CDR3 plus the reference TRBV7-2 and TRBJ2-5 genes for the other parts give the full variable domain: GAGVSQSPSNKVTEKGKDVELRCDPISGHTALYWYRQSLGQGLEFLIYFQGNSAPDKSGLPSDRFSAERTGGSVSTLTIQRTQQEDSAVYLCASSQMTGRYQETQYFGPGTRLLVL.